This TCR beta chain was identified during a study of blood T cells in healthy people across ages. Study results and caveats: Measured against age, TCR beta diversity per million T cells decreased in a roughly linear manner. When set beside aged donors, long-lived donors presented more naive CD4+ cells and higher diversity. Researchers deemed the diversity estimates from one million T cells underestimates.

The sample holds a few counts of this clonotype. Its target is unknown. This CDR3 has 15 residues. Trimming removed 6 bases from V and 2 bases from J, with 19 bases in between. Germline V gives CDR1 DFQATT, CDR2 SNEGSKA (reference sequence). Isolating PBMCs gave at least 6 million of these cells per sample. The use of a sample-barcoded 5' primer and a J-beta primer mix characterized a second PCR of about 7 to 12 cycles. TCRdb re-analysed the 5' RACE reads in MiXCR, keeping a single row per CDR3 protein. The sample consists of around 900,000 distinct CDR3 sequences, roughly 51% of them appearing once. Source material: blood. The sequence derives from a woman in her sixties or seventies in good health. V usage is TRBV20-1 and J usage is TRBJ2-5; D call uncertain. The CDR3 loop reads CSAIDRAVYQETQYF. The CDR3 nucleotides read TGCAGTGCCATCGATAGGGCAGTCTATCAAGAGACCCAGTACTTC.